The TCR beta chain under discussion was sequenced for a study of blood T cell repertoires in COVID-19. Study-wide context: The analysed material was cDNA or gDNA that came from T cells, B-cell-depleted T cells, or PBMCs.

In the study's own analysis: Amplification from reference gene primers served as the basis for estimated nucleated cell counts. Clones were read by immunoSEQ multiplex PCR, and TCRdb kept only the in-frame ones, dropping some. The D gene and trimming were derived from the DNA, and the V and J assignments and clone size from that table. This sample has a few hundred thousand clones, with less than 85% found just once. Trimming took off 4 bases at V and 7 bases at J, with 17 bases between the two ends. CDR1 and CDR2 (germline): DFQATT, SNEGSKA (reference sequence). The CDR3 length is 14 residues. This clone was counted only a few times.

What was sequenced was peripheral blood. V and J are TRBV20-1 and TRBJ2-1; D is perhaps TRBD1 (5 bases). This sequence was found in a woman of 80 years or more with acute or convalescent COVID-19. The CDR3 reads CSATDPAGYNEQFF. CDR3 nucleotide sequence: TGCAGTGCTACTGACCCGGCAGGGTATAATGAGCAGTTCTTC.